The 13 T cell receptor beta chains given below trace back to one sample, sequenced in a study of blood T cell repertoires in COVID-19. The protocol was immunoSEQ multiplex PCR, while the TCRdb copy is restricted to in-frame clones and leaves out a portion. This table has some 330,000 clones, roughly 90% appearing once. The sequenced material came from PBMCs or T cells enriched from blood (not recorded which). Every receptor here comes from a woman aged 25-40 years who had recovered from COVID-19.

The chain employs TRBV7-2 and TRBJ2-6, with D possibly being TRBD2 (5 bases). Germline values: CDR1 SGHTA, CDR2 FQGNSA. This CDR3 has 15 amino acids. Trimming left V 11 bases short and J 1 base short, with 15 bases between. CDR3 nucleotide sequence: TGTGCCGCGGGTAAGGCCGGTTCTGGGGCCAACGTCCTGACTTTC. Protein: CAAGKAGSGANVLTF. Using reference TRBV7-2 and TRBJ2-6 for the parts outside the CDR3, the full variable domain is GAGVSQSPSNKVTEKGKDVELRCDPISGHTALYWYRQSLGQGLEFLIYFQGNSAPDKSGLPSDRFSAERTGGSVSTLTIQRTQQEDSAVYLCAAGKAGSGANVLTFGAGSRLTVL.

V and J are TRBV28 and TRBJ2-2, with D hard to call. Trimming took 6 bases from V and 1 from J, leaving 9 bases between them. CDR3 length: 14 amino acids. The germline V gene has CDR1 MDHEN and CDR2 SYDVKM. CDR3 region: CASSVTRNTGELFF. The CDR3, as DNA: TGTGCCAGCAGCGTAACACGGAACACCGGGGAGCTGTTTTTT.

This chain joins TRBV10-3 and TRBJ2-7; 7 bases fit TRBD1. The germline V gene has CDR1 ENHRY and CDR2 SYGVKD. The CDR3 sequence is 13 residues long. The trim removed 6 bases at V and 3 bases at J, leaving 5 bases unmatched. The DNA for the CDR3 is TGTGCCATCAGCCGGGACAGCCTCTACGAGCAGTACTTC. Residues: CAISRDSLYEQYF.

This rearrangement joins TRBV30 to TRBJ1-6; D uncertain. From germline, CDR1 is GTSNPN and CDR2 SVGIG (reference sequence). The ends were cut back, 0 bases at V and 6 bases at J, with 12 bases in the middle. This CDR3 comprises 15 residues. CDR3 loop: CAWSVPGFRNSPLHF. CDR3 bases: TGTGCCTGGAGTGTACCGGGGTTCCGTAATTCACCCCTCCACTTT.

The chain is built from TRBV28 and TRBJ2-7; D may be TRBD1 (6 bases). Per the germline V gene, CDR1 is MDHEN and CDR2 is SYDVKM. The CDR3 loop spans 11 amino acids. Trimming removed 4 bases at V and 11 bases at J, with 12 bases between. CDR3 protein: CASSWGQFEYF. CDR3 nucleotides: TGTGCCAGCAGTTGGGGGCAGTTTGAGTACTTC.

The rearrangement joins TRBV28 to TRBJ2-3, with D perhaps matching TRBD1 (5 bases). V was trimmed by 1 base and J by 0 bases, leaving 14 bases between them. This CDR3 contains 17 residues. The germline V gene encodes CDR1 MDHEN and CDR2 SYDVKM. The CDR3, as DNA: TGTGCCAGCAGTTTATTGGCGGAGACAGAAAGCACAGATACGCAGTATTTT. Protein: CASSLLAETESTDTQYF.

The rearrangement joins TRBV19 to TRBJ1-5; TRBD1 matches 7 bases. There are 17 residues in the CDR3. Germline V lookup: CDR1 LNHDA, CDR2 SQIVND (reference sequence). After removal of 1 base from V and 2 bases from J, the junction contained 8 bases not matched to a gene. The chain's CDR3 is CASSIVPRQGGNQPQHF. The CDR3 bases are TGTGCCAGTAGTATAGTCCCCAGACAGGGAGGCAATCAGCCCCAGCATTTT.

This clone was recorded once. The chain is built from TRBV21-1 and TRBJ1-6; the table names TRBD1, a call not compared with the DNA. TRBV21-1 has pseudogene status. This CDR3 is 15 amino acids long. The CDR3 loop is CASSIHRHYNSPLHF. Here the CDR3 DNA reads TGTGCCAGCAGCATCCACAGACACTATAATTCACCCCTCCACTTT.

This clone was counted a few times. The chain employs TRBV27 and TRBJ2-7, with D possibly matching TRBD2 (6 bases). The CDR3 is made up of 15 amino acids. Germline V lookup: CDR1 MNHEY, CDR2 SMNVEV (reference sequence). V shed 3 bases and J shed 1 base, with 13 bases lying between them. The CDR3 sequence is CASSFGGGGSYEQYF. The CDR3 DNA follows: TGTGCCAGCAGTTTTGGGGGAGGAGGGTCCTACGAGCAGTACTTC.

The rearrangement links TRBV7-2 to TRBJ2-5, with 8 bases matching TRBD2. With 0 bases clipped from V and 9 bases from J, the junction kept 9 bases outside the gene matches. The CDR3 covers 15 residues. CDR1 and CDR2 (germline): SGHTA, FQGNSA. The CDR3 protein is CASSLASRAGVAQYF. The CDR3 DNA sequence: TGTGCCAGCAGCTTAGCGTCGCGAGCGGGAGTAGCCCAGTACTTC.

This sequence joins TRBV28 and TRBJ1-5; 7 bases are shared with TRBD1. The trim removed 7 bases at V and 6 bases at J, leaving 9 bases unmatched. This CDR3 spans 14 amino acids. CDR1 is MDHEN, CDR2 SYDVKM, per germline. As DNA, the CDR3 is TGTGCCAGCATCCAGACAGGGTTGGTTCAGCCCCAGCATTTT. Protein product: CASIQTGLVQPQHF.

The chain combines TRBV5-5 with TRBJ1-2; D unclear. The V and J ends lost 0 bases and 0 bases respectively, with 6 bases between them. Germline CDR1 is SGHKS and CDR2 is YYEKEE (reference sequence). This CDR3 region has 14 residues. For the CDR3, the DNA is TGTGCCAGCAGCTTGGGAGGAGCTAACTATGGCTACACCTTC. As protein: CASSLGGANYGYTF.

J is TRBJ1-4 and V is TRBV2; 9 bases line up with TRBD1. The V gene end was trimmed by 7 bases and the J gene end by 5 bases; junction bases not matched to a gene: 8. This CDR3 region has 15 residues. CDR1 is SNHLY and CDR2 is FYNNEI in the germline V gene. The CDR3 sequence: CASTEVGTGNEKLFF. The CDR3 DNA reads TGTGCCAGCACCGAGGTCGGGACAGGGAATGAAAAACTGTTTTTT.